The 12 T cell receptor beta chains reported below all come from one sample, sequenced in a study of blood T cells in healthy people across ages. The use of a sample-barcoded 5' primer and a J-beta primer mix characterized a second PCR of roughly 6 to 11 cycles. TCRdb re-called the 5' RACE reads through MiXCR, storing one row per CDR3 protein. The table lists more than 750,000 distinct CDR3 sequences, almost 30% of them singletons. This same sample was also part of a study on T cells of mothers and their children.

Sequencing input: blood. The receptor source for this set is a woman aged 40 to 55 in good health.

This clonotype was seen a few times. This chain uses TRBV4-1 with TRBJ1-6; TRBD1 matches at 9 bases. Looked up from germline, CDR1 is MGHRA and CDR2 is YSYEKL. The V segment lost 1 base and the J segment 13 bases; nucleotides outside the gene matches: 14. The CDR3 is 17 residues long. The CDR3 region is CASSQGVKGTGFWPLHF. CDR3 in DNA: TGCGCCAGCAGCCAAGGGGTAAAAGGGACAGGGTTTTGGCCCCTCCACTTT.

Comments on this clonotype: Given a much more abundant clone one base away, this may be a read error. The V gene is TRBV6-5, the J gene TRBJ2-3; D unclear. From germline, CDR1 is MNHEY and CDR2 SVGAGI. V lost 6 bases and J lost 0, with 4 bases in between. This CDR3 spans 12 amino acids. The CDR3 DNA sequence: TGTGCCAGCAGGAGTAGCACAGATACGCAGTATTTT. Protein sequence: CASRSSTDTQYF.

This clonotype was observed a few times. The chain recombines TRBV14 with TRBJ2-7; tentatively, D is TRBD2 (7 bases). The germline gives CDR1 SGHDN, CDR2 FVKESK. Trimming took 1 base from V and 4 from J, leaving 14 bases between them. The CDR3 contains 15 residues. Here the CDR3 reads CASSQGHGGQYEQYF. For the CDR3, the DNA is TGTGCCAGCAGCCAAGGTCACGGGGGGCAATACGAGCAGTACTTC.

This clonotype has at least ten counts. This rearrangement joins TRBV4-3 to TRBJ1-2; 8 bases line up with TRBD1. The CDR3 length is 14 residues. The V gene's germline CDR1 is LGHNA and CDR2 YSLEER. The trim removed 0 bases at V and 10 bases at J, leaving 7 bases unmatched. This chain's CDR3 is CASSQEGQANYYTF. In DNA, the CDR3 is TGCGCCAGCAGCCAAGAGGGACAGGCAAACTACTACACCTTC.

The table lists this clonotype with a few counts. The chain links TRBV4-1 to TRBJ2-1; 12 bases agree with TRBD2. The CDR3 is 16 residues long. Trimming removed 1 base from V and 4 bases from J; junction bases left unmatched: 2. From germline, CDR1 is MGHRA and CDR2 YSYEKL. CDR3: CASSQAGLAGYNEQFF. CDR3 nucleotide sequence: TGCGCCAGCAGCCAAGCCGGACTAGCGGGGTACAATGAGCAGTTCTTC.

Comment on this clonotype: A much larger clone differs from this one at a single base, so this may be a read error. This chain links TRBV14 with TRBJ2-5; D gene ambiguous. Germline CDR1 is SGHDN and CDR2 is FVKESK. Between the trimmed V and J ends, which lost 4 bases and 5 bases, there was a span of 8 bases. This CDR3 is built from 12 residues. The CDR3 sequence is CASSPFWETQYF. For the CDR3, the DNA is TGTGCCAGCAGCCCTTTCTGGGAGACCCAGTACTTC.

V is TRBV20-1 and J is TRBJ2-5, with TRBD1 matching over 10 bases. The V gene's germline CDR1 is DFQATT and CDR2 SNEGSKA (reference sequence). The CDR3 loop spans 16 amino acids. The junction had 10 bases not matched to a gene; V was cut back by 0 bases and J by 6 bases. The CDR3 bases are TGCAGTGCTAGAGAAAGTCTGGGACAGGGGACCAAGACCCAGTACTTC. It encodes CSARESLGQGTKTQYF.

The chain couples TRBV29-1 to TRBJ1-1; D is unclear. V lost 7 bases and J 1 base, leaving 13 bases between the germline ends. This CDR3 spans 13 amino acids. The germline V gene encodes CDR1 SQVTM and CDR2 ANQGSEA. CDR3 residues: CSASFHTNTEAFF. In nucleotides, the CDR3 is TGCAGCGCATCGTTTCACACGAACACTGAAGCTTTCTTT.

This clonotype was seen at least ten times. This chain links TRBV12-5 with TRBJ1-2; no clear D gene. Trimming removed 0 bases from V and 8 bases from J, with 10 bases in between. The CDR3 extends over 13 amino acids. Germline lookup yields CDR1 LGHNT and CDR2 FRNRAP. The CDR3, as DNA: TGTGCTAGTGGTTTGGTACCGCCCGGGGGCTACACCTTC. Protein: CASGLVPPGGYTF.

This clonotype came up a few times. This chain links TRBV7-3 with TRBJ2-1; TRBD2 agrees at 8 bases. V shed 0 bases, J shed 2 bases, and the junction held 9 bases outside the gene matches. Per the germline V gene, CDR1 is SGHTA and CDR2 is FQGTGA. The CDR3 runs 18 residues. The CDR3: CASSLTLGGGGTYNEQFF. CDR3 DNA sequence: TGTGCCAGCAGCTTAACGTTAGGTGGCGGGGGGACCTACAATGAGCAGTTCTTC.

This clonotype has only a few counts. A much bigger clone sits one base away, suggesting this may be a read error. The CDR3 nucleotides are TGTGCCAGCAGCCTCTATAGCAATCAGCCCAAGCATTTT. The encoded protein is CASSLYSNQPKHF. The V call is TRBV3-1, the J call TRBJ1-5, with D uncertain. The CDR3 covers 13 residues. Looked up from germline, CDR1 is LGHDT and CDR2 is YNNKEL (reference sequence).

J is TRBJ2-2 and V is TRBV28; unclear D gene. CDR1 is MDHEN, CDR2 SYDVKM, per germline. V was clipped by 8 bases and J by 5 bases, with 12 bases between them. The CDR3 spans 13 residues. Written as DNA, the CDR3 is TGTGCCAGCGGAGTGTGGTCAACCGGGGAGCTGTTTTTT. This codes for CASGVWSTGELFF.